The 15 T cell receptor beta chains below were found in one sample sequenced in a study of CXCR3-negative and CXCR3-positive naive CD8 T cells. Carrying UMI labels, the TRB cDNA libraries were prepared through 5' RACE. TCRdb derives one entry per CDR3 protein from the 5' RACE reads, leaving out DNA. The sample's table shows fewer than 9,500 distinct CDR3 sequences. The sequenced material came from naive CXCR3- CD8+ T cells from blood. The subset: CD45RO-CCR7+CD27+CD95- naive CD8+ T cells lacking CXCR3 (TNR3-). The receptors were sampled from a human donor in good health. Some clones in this sample may be carry-over from other donors' samples.

This clonotype is identified as medium-sized from frequency. The CDR3 loop reads CASSLIPSARWADTQYF. This rearrangement joins TRBV27 to TRBJ2-3; TCRdb's D gene call, TRBD1, goes unchecked for lack of DNA. The germline V gene has CDR1 MNHEY and CDR2 SMNVEV (reference sequence). The length of the CDR3 is 17 residues.

The gene calls are TRBV7-2 and TRBJ2-1; the TCRdb call, TRBD1, lacks DNA for checking. The CDR3 extends over 16 amino acids. Germline V gene data show CDR1 as SGHTA and CDR2 as FQGNSA. CDR3 sequence reads: CASSLEWGQAYNEQFF.

V and J are TRBV13 and TRBJ1-1; the TCRdb D gene call, TRBD1, has no DNA to confirm it. The CDR3 runs to 12 residues. From germline, CDR1 is PRHDT and CDR2 FYEKMQ (reference sequence). The CDR3 loop reads CASSLVGDRAFF.

The chain employs TRBV25-1 and TRBJ1-5; TCRdb outputs TRBD1, but without DNA this stays unchecked. The germline gives CDR1 MGHDK, CDR2 SYGVNS. The CDR3 is 15 amino acids. The CDR3 is CASSEPTGGNQPQHF.

In terms of frequency, this clonotype is medium-sized. The rearrangement joins TRBV29-1 to TRBJ2-7; TCRdb's D call, TRBD1, is unchecked because there is no DNA. The germline CDR1 and CDR2 sequences are SQVTM and ANQGSEA. There are 12 residues in the CDR3. CDR3 residues: CSVLAGNHEQYF.

This clonotype is called medium-sized (0.01 to 0.1%) based on its frequency. This sequence joins TRBV29-1 and TRBJ1-2; TCRdb lists TRBD1, though no DNA is available to test this call. The CDR3 runs to 11 residues. The germline gives CDR1 SQVTM, CDR2 ANQGSEA. CDR3 protein: CSYRVGYGYTF.

The V gene is TRBV14, the J gene TRBJ1-5; lacking DNA, the TRBD1 call made by TCRdb goes unchecked. Germline loops: CDR1 SGHDN, CDR2 FVKESK. The CDR3 runs 17 residues. The CDR3 is CASSQGRDSSIFGCRHF.

The chain uses TRBV7-2 and TRBJ2-1; TCRdb reports TRBD2, a call that lacks DNA to check it against. This CDR3 has 16 residues. Germline assignment: CDR1 SGHTA and CDR2 FQGNSA. CDR3 residues: CASSAYLAGPYNEQFF.

This clonotype counts as medium-sized by frequency. The chain employs TRBV29-1 and TRBJ1-1; the D call from TCRdb, TRBD1, cannot be confirmed without DNA. The CDR3 runs to 12 residues. The germline CDR1 and CDR2 sequences are SQVTM and ANQGSEA. The CDR3 loop reads CSVGGQDTEAFF.

V gene TRBV11-3 combines with J gene TRBJ2-2; TCRdb selects TRBD1, and the lack of DNA leaves this call unchecked. This CDR3 is built from 17 residues. Per the germline V gene, CDR1 is SGHNT and CDR2 is YENEEA. CDR3 in amino acids: CASSPDREDPNTGELFF. Filled out from reference TRBV11-3 and TRBJ2-2, the complete variable domain reads EAGVVQSPRYKIIEKKQPVAFWCNPISGHNTLYWYLQNLGQGPELLIRYENEEAVDDSQLPKDRFSAERLKGVDSTLKIQPAELGDSAVYLCASSPDREDPNTGELFFGEGSRLTVL.

This clonotype is classed as medium-sized (0.01 to 0.1%) by frequency. This chain links TRBV29-1 with TRBJ2-7; TCRdb proposes TRBD1, but this gene call is untestable without DNA. Germline assignment: CDR1 SQVTM and CDR2 ANQGSEA. This CDR3 is 15 amino acids long. The CDR3 loop reads CSVEDTGTHFGEQYF.

The chain links TRBV29-1 to TRBJ2-1; the D call of TRBD1 rests on TCRdb alone, since no DNA is present to check it. Germline CDR1 is SQVTM and CDR2 is ANQGSEA. This CDR3 has 11 amino acids. The CDR3 loop is CSVIRDSEQFF.

Judged by frequency, this clonotype is medium-sized (0.01 to 0.1%). The chain links TRBV4-1 to TRBJ1-1. The CDR3 consists of 18 residues. Germline CDR1 is MGHRA and CDR2 is YSYEKL. The CDR3 reads CASSALPTGSSMNTEAFF.

This chain connects TRBV14 to TRBJ2-4; the D call of TRBD1 rests on TCRdb alone, since no DNA is present to check it. CDR1 and CDR2 (germline): SGHDN, FVKESK. The CDR3 is 16 amino acids. The CDR3 loop reads CAGSQDMTGGTSIQYF. Variable domain in full (rest from reference TRBV14 and TRBJ2-4): EAGVTQFPSHSVIEKGQTVTLRCDPISGHDNLYWYRRVMGKEIKFLLHFVKESKQDESGMPNNRFLAERTGGTYSTLKVQPAELEDSGVYFCAGSQDMTGGTSIQYFGAGTRLSVL.

The chain combines TRBV2 with TRBJ1-1. Germline V gene lookup returns CDR1 SNHLY and CDR2 FYNNEI. The CDR3 runs to 12 residues. The CDR3 loop is CASRDPNTEAFF.